The following is a TCR beta chain sequence with its context. The CDR3 spans 15 residues. The V segment lost 1 base and the J segment 9 bases; nucleotides outside the gene matches: 5. Germline CDR1 reads SEHNR; CDR2 reads FQNEAQ (reference sequence). Per the authors' pipeline: Using reference gene primer amplification, nucleated cell counts were estimated. Produced via immunoSEQ multiplex PCR; TCRdb's table is partial and in-frame only. V and J calls and clone size are as listed in that table; D and trimming were resolved from the DNA. Among about 130,000 clones listed, approximately 70% were seen once. The data derive from a study of blood T cell repertoires in COVID-19. Study in general: Donors in the United States, Italy and Spain gave samples during acute or convalescent COVID-19. The cDNA or gDNA used as material had been derived from T cells, B-cell-depleted T cells, or PBMCs.

This clonotype was sampled from a woman in her seventies with acute or convalescent COVID-19. The chain links TRBV7-9 to TRBJ2-4, with 11 bases lining up with TRBD2. Material: peripheral blood. Here the CDR3 DNA reads TGTGCCAGCAGCTTAGGCACCGGGACTAGCGGCATTCAGTACTTC. Residues: CASSLGTGTSGIQYF.